These 31 T cell receptor beta chains were all obtained from the same sample, sequenced in a study of blood T cell repertoires in COVID-19. Profiled with immunoSEQ multiplex PCR; TCRdb holds only in-frame clones, not every one. The sample includes 300,000 or so clones, about 86% of them seen just once. Sequences were obtained from PBMCs or T cells enriched from blood (not recorded which). Receptor source: a middle-aged woman with acute COVID-19.

This clone was seen just once. This rearrangement joins TRBV5-4 to TRBJ1-1; TRBD1 matches at 7 bases. Germline CDR1 SGHNT, CDR2 YYREEE (reference sequence). This CDR3 contains 13 residues. Trimming at V came to 5 bases and at J to 0 bases, leaving 1 base not matched to a gene. CDR3 amino acids: CASRGQMNTEAFF. CDR3 DNA: TGTGCCAGCAGGGGACAGATGAACACTGAAGCTTTCTTT.

This clone has a handful of counts. DNA of the CDR3: TGTGCCAGCAGCTTCACCCAGGCCAGGACTGAAGCTTTCTTT. As protein: CASSFTQARTEAFF. J is TRBJ1-1 and V is TRBV7-2; D not resolved. The CDR3 consists of 14 residues. Looked up from germline, CDR1 is SGHTA and CDR2 is FQGNSA. Trimming took off 3 bases at V and 5 bases at J, with 13 bases between the two ends.

The gene calls are TRBV25-1 and TRBJ1-6; 9 positions match TRBD1. CDR3 length equals 15 residues. V was pared by 2 bases and J by 7 bases, with 3 bases of the junction left unmatched. The germline V gene has CDR1 MGHDK and CDR2 SYGVNS. The CDR3 here is CASSEGTGLNSPLHF. In nucleotides, the CDR3 is TGTGCCAGCAGTGAAGGGACAGGGCTCAATTCACCCCTCCACTTT.

This chain links TRBV7-6 with TRBJ2-3; D remains ambiguous. Germline V gives CDR1 SGHVS, CDR2 FNYEAQ. Trimming took 1 base from V and 2 from J, leaving 22 bases between them. CDR3 length equals 19 residues. DNA for the CDR3: TGTGCCAGCAGCTTAGGGCCCCACACCCTGCGGCGGCACACAGATACGCAGTATTTT. It is translated as CASSLGPHTLRRHTDTQYF.

V is TRBV7-9 and J is TRBJ1-2, with TRBD1 matching over 9 bases. This CDR3 comprises 16 residues. The V gene end was trimmed by 3 bases and the J gene end by 1 base; junction bases not matched to a gene: 6. CDR1 and CDR2 (germline): SEHNR, FQNEAQ (reference sequence). The CDR3, as DNA: TGTGCCAGCAGCTTTCAACCGGGACAGGGTAACTATGGCTACACCTTC. Protein: CASSFQPGQGNYGYTF.

This rearrangement joins TRBV19 to TRBJ2-3; 10 bases fit TRBD1. The ends lost 8 bases at V and 2 bases at J; junction bases unmatched: 7. Germline lookup yields CDR1 LNHDA and CDR2 SQIVND (reference sequence). The CDR3 sequence is 15 residues long. The CDR3 reads CASGTGAPYTDTQYF. The DNA for the CDR3 is TGTGCCAGTGGGACAGGGGCCCCTTACACAGATACGCAGTATTTT. The variable domain in full, with the rest retrieved from reference TRBV19 and TRBJ2-3, is DGGITQSPKYLFRKEGQNVTLSCEQNLNHDAMYWYRQDPGQGLRLIYYSQIVNDFQKGDIAEGYSVSREKKESFPLTVTSAQKNPTAFYLCASGTGAPYTDTQYFGPGTRLTVL.

This chain connects TRBV28 to TRBJ1-1, with 8 bases matching TRBD1. This CDR3 comprises 18 residues. With V trimmed by 9 bases and J by 3 bases, 21 bases remained unmatched. Germline V gene sequence: CDR1 MDHEN, CDR2 SYDVKM. The CDR3 coding sequence is TGTGCCAGTAAGGGGACAGGTATCCTCTTAGGGCTGGACACTGAAGCTTTCTTT. Translating gives CASKGTGILLGLDTEAFF.

The rearrangement uses TRBV28 and TRBJ2-5; TRBD1 matches at 9 bases. The CDR3 length is 15 residues. CDR1 MDHEN and CDR2 SYDVKM come from the germline V gene. The V segment lost 5 bases and the J segment 4 bases; nucleotides outside the gene matches: 8. The CDR3 sequence is CASSLRDRDRETQYF. CDR3 coding DNA: TGTGCCAGCAGTCTCCGGGACAGGGATCGAGAGACCCAGTACTTC. The full variable domain, with the rest looked up from reference TRBV28 and TRBJ2-5, is DVKVTQSSRYLVKRTGEKVFLECVQDMDHENMFWYRQDPGLGLRLIYFSYDVKMKEKGDIPEGYSVSREKKERFSLILESASTNQTSMYLCASSLRDRDRETQYFGPGTRLLVL.

The chain uses TRBV3-1 (or the pseudogene TRBV3-2) and TRBJ1-5, with 11 bases fitting TRBD1. The CDR3 runs to 21 residues. V shed 0 bases and J 2 bases; nucleotides not matched to a gene: 15. Germline-derived CDR1 and CDR2 are LGHDT and YNNKEL (reference sequence). The CDR3 here is CASSQDNLGTGGREGNQPQHF. DNA for the CDR3: TGTGCCAGCAGCCAAGATAATTTAGGGACAGGGGGAAGGGAGGGCAATCAGCCCCAGCATTTT.

The V call is TRBV27, the J call TRBJ1-6; 9 positions agree with TRBD1. The germline V gene has CDR1 MNHEY and CDR2 SMNVEV (reference sequence). V was pared by 2 bases and J by 8 bases, with 4 bases of the junction left unmatched. This CDR3 comprises 15 residues. CDR3 sequence: CASSLGQGIDSPLHF. The CDR3, as DNA: TGTGCCAGCAGTTTAGGACAGGGGATCGATTCACCCCTCCACTTT.

Notes on this clone: The same CDR3 can be traced to other DNA sequences in this sample. This sequence joins TRBV5-1 and TRBJ1-5; TRBD1 matches 7 bases. CDR1 is SGHRS and CDR2 is YFSETQ in the germline V gene. The CDR3 length is 14 residues. The J segment lost 6 bases and the V segment lost 0 bases, leaving 3 bases of the junction unmatched. CDR3 sequence reads: CASSLGQGGQPQHF. Written as DNA, the CDR3 is TGCGCCAGCAGCTTGGGACAGGGCGGTCAGCCCCAGCATTTT.

The chain is built from TRBV11-2 and TRBJ2-3, with TRBD2 identical over 9 bases. The CDR3 loop spans 14 amino acids. V lost 1 base and J lost 5; bases outside the gene matches: 1. Germline V lookup: CDR1 SGHAT, CDR2 FQNNGV. The CDR3 DNA sequence: TGTGCCAGCAGCTTAGTACTAGCGGGAGATACGCAGTATTTT. Its protein is CASSLVLAGDTQYF. The variable domain in full, completed from reference TRBV11-2 and TRBJ2-3, reads EAGVAQSPRYKIIEKRQSVAFWCNPISGHATLYWYQQILGQGPKLLIQFQNNGVVDDSQLPKDRFSAERLKGVDSTLKIQPAKLEDSAVYLCASSLVLAGDTQYFGPGTRLTVL.

V is TRBV18 and J is TRBJ1-4; D remains unclear. Germline-derived CDR1 and CDR2 are KGHSH and LQKENI. CDR3 length equals 17 residues. V was cut by 1 base and J by 0 bases, with 12 bases left in between. This chain's CDR3 is CASSPRALSATNEKLFF. As DNA, the CDR3 is TGTGCCAGCTCACCACGGGCCCTTTCTGCAACTAATGAAAAACTGTTTTTT. Supplemented by reference TRBV18 and TRBJ1-4, the full variable domain reads NAGVMQNPRHLVRRRGQEARLRCSPMKGHSHVYWYRQLPEEGLKFMVYLQKENIIDESGMPKERFSAEFPKEGPSILRIQQVVRGDSAAYFCASSPRALSATNEKLFFGSGTQLSVL.

The genes are TRBV7-2 and TRBJ2-7, with D maybe TRBD1 (5 bases). CDR3 length: 13 amino acids. V dropped 6 bases and J dropped 5 bases, with 14 bases sitting between them. Germline lookup yields CDR1 SGHTA and CDR2 FQGNSA. In nucleotides, the CDR3 is TGTGCCAGCAGTCTCAGGGCCCAGGACGAGCAGTACTTC. Its translation: CASSLRAQDEQYF.

The rearrangement joins TRBV5-1 to TRBJ1-1; 8 bases line up with TRBD1. Trimming took 4 bases from V and 10 from J; bases not matched to a gene: 12. Germline V gene sequence: CDR1 SGHRS, CDR2 YFSETQ. This CDR3 spans 14 amino acids. This chain's CDR3 is CASSPAGQGRGAFF. As DNA, the CDR3 is TGCGCCAGCAGCCCGGCCGGACAGGGAAGGGGAGCTTTCTTT.

The rearrangement uses TRBV20-1 and TRBJ2-7, with TRBD2 matching over 7 bases. Germline CDR1 reads DFQATT; CDR2 reads SNEGSKA (reference sequence). There are 11 residues in the CDR3. Trimming at V came to 4 bases and at J to 6 bases, leaving 3 bases not matched to a gene. CDR3 residues: CSATSGGEQYF. The CDR3 DNA is TGCAGTGCTACATCGGGAGGCGAGCAGTACTTC.

The genes are TRBV10-3 and TRBJ1-5; D gene ambiguous. The CDR3 has 13 amino acids. The V end lost 9 bases, the J end lost 4 bases, and 13 bases lay between the germline ends. Per germline, CDR1 ENHRY and CDR2 SYGVKD. In nucleotides, the CDR3 is TGTGCCATGGCCGCGAGGTCTAATCAGCCCCAGCATTTT. Its translation: CAMAARSNQPQHF.

This clone has just a few counts. The chain joins TRBV7-2 to TRBJ2-7; 9 bases agree with TRBD2. Germline trimming cut 5 bases from V and 2 bases from J; bases unmatched to any gene: 13. The CDR3 runs to 17 residues. Germline V CDR1 and CDR2: SGHTA, FQGNSA. DNA of the CDR3: TGTGCCAGCAGCCCAAGGGGCGGGAGGGCCCGAACCTACGAGCAGTACTTC. This codes for CASSPRGGRARTYEQYF.

The rearrangement joins TRBV18 to TRBJ2-1, with a tentative D call TRBD1 (7 bases). CDR3 length equals 16 residues. The germline V gene encodes CDR1 KGHSH and CDR2 LQKENI. V lost 3 bases to trimming and J lost 6 bases, with 18 bases between them. The chain's CDR3 is CASSPTRGDRINEQFF. The CDR3 DNA is TGTGCCAGCTCACCTACACGCGGGGACAGAATCAATGAGCAGTTCTTC.

The V gene is TRBV7-2, the J gene TRBJ1-6; D perhaps matches TRBD1 (6 bases). This CDR3 has 19 residues. V was trimmed by 0 bases and J by 4 bases, leaving 19 bases between them. Germline V gives CDR1 SGHTA, CDR2 FQGNSA. CDR3 region: CASSLAPLSGVLYNSPLHF. CDR3 coding DNA: TGTGCCAGCAGCTTAGCGCCCTTGTCAGGGGTATTATATAATTCACCCCTCCACTTT.

V and J are TRBV23-1 and TRBJ1-3, with D perhaps TRBD1 (5 bases). TRBV23-1 is an ORF; its function is uncertain. V was trimmed by 6 bases and J by 3 bases, leaving 9 bases between them. The CDR3 has 13 amino acids. In DNA, the CDR3 is TGCGCCAGCAGGTGGGGCGGTGGAAACACCATATATTTT. The encoded protein is CASRWGGGNTIYF.

This chain uses TRBV4-2 with TRBJ1-2; unclear D gene. Trimming left V 4 bases short and J 0 bases short, with 12 bases between. In germline, CDR1 is LGHNA, CDR2 YNFKEQ. This CDR3 contains 15 residues. CDR3 in DNA: TGTGCCAGCAGCCGGCCAGAAACAGCTAACTATGGCTACACCTTC. Its translation is CASSRPETANYGYTF.

The chain recombines TRBV11-2 with TRBJ2-3; no clear D. The V gene's germline CDR1 is SGHAT and CDR2 FQNNGV. The CDR3 consists of 14 residues. Trimming left V 5 bases short and J 5 bases short, with 14 bases between. In nucleotides, the CDR3 is TGTGCCAGCAGCCCCCCTCAAAGCGAAGATACGCAGTATTTT. It translates to CASSPPQSEDTQYF.

V and J are TRBV19 and TRBJ2-7, with D perhaps matching TRBD1 (6 bases). Germline-derived CDR1 and CDR2 are LNHDA and SQIVND (reference sequence). V lost 10 bases to trimming and J lost 2 bases, with 24 bases between them. CDR3 length equals 16 residues. CDR3 nucleotide sequence: TGTGCCACCACCTCCGGGGACGGGACACAACCCTACGAGCAGTACTTC. Translating it yields CATTSGDGTQPYEQYF.

This sequence joins TRBV5-1 and TRBJ2-1; 11 nucleotides align to TRBD2. The CDR3 is made up of 18 amino acids. V lost 0 bases to trimming and J lost 0 bases; unmatched junction nucleotides: 5. Per the germline V gene, CDR1 is SGHRS and CDR2 is YFSETQ. CDR3 bases: TGCGCCAGCAGCTTGGGGATAGCGGGAGGGTTCTCCTACAATGAGCAGTTCTTC. This encodes CASSLGIAGGFSYNEQFF.

V gene TRBV4-1 combines with J gene TRBJ1-2, with 7 bases fitting TRBD1. Trimming at V came to 4 bases and at J to 9 bases, leaving 23 bases not matched to a gene. The CDR3 loop spans 18 amino acids. CDR1 and CDR2 from the germline V gene are MGHRA and YSYEKL. The CDR3 region is CASSRTAAGTEERRSYTF. DNA for the CDR3: TGCGCCAGCAGCCGAACTGCGGCCGGGACAGAAGAACGTCGGAGCTACACCTTC.

The count of this clone is one. This chain connects TRBV28 to TRBJ2-7; possibly TRBD1 for D (6 bases). This CDR3 has 14 residues. CDR1 and CDR2 from the germline V gene are MDHEN and SYDVKM. V dropped 7 bases and J dropped 0 bases, with 13 bases sitting between them. CDR3 DNA sequence: TGTGCCAGCACCAACAGGGACATCTCCTACGAGCAGTACTTC. Its protein is CASTNRDISYEQYF.

As for this clone: With a much larger clone just one base away, this may be a read error. The chain has TRBV5-6 and TRBJ2-7; 9 bases fit TRBD1. This CDR3 has 13 residues. V shed 3 bases and J 2 bases; nucleotides not matched to a gene: 0. The V gene's germline CDR1 is SGHDT and CDR2 YYEEEE. Written as DNA, the CDR3 is TGTGCCAGCAGCTGGGACAGGGCCTACGAGCAGTACTTC. It codes for CASSWDRAYEQYF.

This clone came up once. The genes are TRBV6-5 and TRBJ2-1; D might be TRBD2 (6 bases). Trimming left V 8 bases short and J 13 bases short, with 12 bases between. The CDR3 spans 10 residues. The germline gives CDR1 MNHEY, CDR2 SVGAGI. The CDR3 sequence is CASGRDSQFF. The CDR3 DNA reads as TGTGCCAGCGGGCGGGACTCACAGTTCTTC.

This chain links TRBV7-9 with TRBJ2-5, with D possibly being TRBD1 (6 bases). Germline V CDR1 and CDR2: SEHNR, FQNEAQ (reference sequence). Trimming removed 5 bases from V and 1 base from J, with 11 bases in between. This CDR3 contains 14 residues. The chain's CDR3 is CASSRWDIQETQYF. CDR3 nucleotides: TGTGCCAGCAGCCGTTGGGACATCCAAGAGACCCAGTACTTC.

Remarks on this clone: This CDR3 is also generated by other DNA sequences in the sample. The CDR3, as DNA: TGTGCCAGCTCACCTGCTGGCGGTCCCTACGAGCAGTACTTC. It encodes CASSPAGGPYEQYF. This sequence joins TRBV18 and TRBJ2-7; D remains ambiguous. The CDR3 is 14 residues long. Trimming pared 3 bases from V and 2 bases from J, leaving 11 bases between. Per the germline V gene, CDR1 is KGHSH and CDR2 is LQKENI.